This TCR beta chain was recorded in a study of shared clonotypes between healthy human individuals. Regarding this clone: Its antigen is not identified.

General observations from the study: On the whole, naive subsets had larger estimated richness than memory subsets had.

V dropped 0 bases and J dropped 1 base, with 15 bases sitting between them. CDR3 length: 17 residues. CDR1 is MNHNS, CDR2 SASEGT, per germline. CD4+ cell separation produced CD45RA+ naive and CD45RA-negative memory subsets. Sequencing used immunoSEQ multiplex PCR; TCRdb keeps in-frame clones, though not all of them. Among more than 400,000 clones listed, almost 97% were seen once. The clonotype was recovered from a woman in her thirties in good health. The genes are TRBV6-1 and TRBJ1-1; D is possibly TRBD1 (5 bases). The sample taken for sequencing was naive CD4+ T cells sorted from blood. Subset given: CD45RA+ positively selected. The CDR3 loop is CASSEAMGLRTNTEAFF. The CDR3 nucleotides are TGTGCCAGCAGTGAAGCGATGGGACTACGGACGAACACTGAAGCTTTCTTT.